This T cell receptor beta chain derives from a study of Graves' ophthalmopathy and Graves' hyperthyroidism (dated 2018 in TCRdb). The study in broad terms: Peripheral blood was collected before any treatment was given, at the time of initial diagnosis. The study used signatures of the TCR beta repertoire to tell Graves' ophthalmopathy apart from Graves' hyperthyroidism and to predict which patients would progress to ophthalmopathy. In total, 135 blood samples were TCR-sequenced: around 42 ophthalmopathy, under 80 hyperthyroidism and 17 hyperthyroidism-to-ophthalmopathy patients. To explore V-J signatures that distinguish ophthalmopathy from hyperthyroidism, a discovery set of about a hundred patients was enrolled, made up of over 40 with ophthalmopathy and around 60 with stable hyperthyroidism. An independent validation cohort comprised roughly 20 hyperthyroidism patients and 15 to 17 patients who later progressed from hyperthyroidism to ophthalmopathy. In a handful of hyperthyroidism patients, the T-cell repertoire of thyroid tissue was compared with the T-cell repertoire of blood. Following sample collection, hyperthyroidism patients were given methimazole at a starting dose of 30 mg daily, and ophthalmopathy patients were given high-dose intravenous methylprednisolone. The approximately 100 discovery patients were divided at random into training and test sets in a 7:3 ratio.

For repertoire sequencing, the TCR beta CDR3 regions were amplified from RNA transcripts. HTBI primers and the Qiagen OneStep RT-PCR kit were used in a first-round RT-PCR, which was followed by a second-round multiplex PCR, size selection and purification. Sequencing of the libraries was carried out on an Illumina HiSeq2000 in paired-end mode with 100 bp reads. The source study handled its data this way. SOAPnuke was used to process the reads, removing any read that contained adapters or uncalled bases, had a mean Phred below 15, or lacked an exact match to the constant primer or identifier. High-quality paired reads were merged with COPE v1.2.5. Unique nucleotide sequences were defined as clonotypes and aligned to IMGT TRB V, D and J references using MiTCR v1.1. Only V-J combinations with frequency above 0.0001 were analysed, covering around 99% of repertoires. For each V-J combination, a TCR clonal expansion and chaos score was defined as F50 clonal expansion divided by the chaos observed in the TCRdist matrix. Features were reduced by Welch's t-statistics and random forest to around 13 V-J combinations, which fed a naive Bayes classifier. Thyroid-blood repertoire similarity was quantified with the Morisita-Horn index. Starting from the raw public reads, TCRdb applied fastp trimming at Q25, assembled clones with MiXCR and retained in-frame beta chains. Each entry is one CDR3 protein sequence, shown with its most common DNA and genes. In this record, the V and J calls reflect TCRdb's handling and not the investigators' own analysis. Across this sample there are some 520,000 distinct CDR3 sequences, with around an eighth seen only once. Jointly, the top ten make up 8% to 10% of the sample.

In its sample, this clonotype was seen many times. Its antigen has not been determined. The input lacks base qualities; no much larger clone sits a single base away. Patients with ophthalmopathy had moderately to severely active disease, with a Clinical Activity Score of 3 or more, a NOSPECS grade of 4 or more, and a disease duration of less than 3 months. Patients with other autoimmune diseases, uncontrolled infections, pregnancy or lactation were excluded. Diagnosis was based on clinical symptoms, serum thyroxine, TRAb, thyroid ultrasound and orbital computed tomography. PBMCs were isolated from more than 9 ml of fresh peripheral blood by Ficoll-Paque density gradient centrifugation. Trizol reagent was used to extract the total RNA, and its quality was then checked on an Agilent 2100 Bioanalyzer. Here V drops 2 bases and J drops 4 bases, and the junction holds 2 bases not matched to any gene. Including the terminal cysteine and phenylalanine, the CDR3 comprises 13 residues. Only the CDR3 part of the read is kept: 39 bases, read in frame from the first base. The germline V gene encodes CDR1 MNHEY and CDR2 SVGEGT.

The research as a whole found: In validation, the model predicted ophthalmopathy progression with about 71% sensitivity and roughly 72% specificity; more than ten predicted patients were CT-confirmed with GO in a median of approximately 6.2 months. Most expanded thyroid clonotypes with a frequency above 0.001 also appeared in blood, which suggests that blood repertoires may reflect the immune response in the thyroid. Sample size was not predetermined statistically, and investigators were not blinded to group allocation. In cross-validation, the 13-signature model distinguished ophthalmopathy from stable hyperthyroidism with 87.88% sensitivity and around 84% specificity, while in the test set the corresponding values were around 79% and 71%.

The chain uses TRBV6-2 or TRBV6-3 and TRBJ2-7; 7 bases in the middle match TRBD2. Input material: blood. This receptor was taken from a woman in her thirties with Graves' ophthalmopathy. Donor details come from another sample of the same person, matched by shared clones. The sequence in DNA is TGTGCCAGCAGTTACCGGACTAGTTACGAGCAGTACTTC. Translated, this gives CASSYRTSYEQYF.